Listed here are 9 T cell receptor beta chains from one sample, sequenced in a study of blood T cell repertoires in COVID-19. The protocol was immunoSEQ multiplex PCR, while the TCRdb copy is restricted to in-frame clones and leaves out a portion. The table has 89,000 or so clones, 70% to 90% seen once. The specimen was peripheral blood. These receptors were obtained from a man in his fifties or sixties with COVID-19, enrolled during active disease.

The chain joins TRBV6-2 or TRBV6-3 to TRBJ2-3, with 10 bases lining up with TRBD2. CDR3 length equals 13 residues. Trimming at V came to 4 bases and at J to 10 bases, leaving 5 bases not matched to a gene. Germline V gene sequence: CDR1 MNHEY, CDR2 SVGEGT. The CDR3 loop is CASSSQSGGAQYF. In nucleotides, the CDR3 is TGTGCCAGCAGTTCCCAGAGCGGGGGGGCGCAGTATTTT.

As concerns this clone: The sample holds other DNA sequences that translate to the same CDR3. This chain uses TRBV5-1 with TRBJ1-2, with 12 bases identical to TRBD1. This CDR3 is 14 amino acids long. The germline V gene has CDR1 SGHRS and CDR2 YFSETQ. The V segment lost 4 bases and the J segment 7 bases; nucleotides outside the gene matches: 5. The CDR3 spells CASSLGQGAGGYTF. DNA of the CDR3: TGCGCCAGCAGCCTGGGACAGGGGGCAGGTGGCTACACCTTC.

The V gene is TRBV2, the J gene TRBJ1-5; 12 bases match TRBD1. The germline V gene encodes CDR1 SNHLY and CDR2 FYNNEI. The CDR3 spans 15 residues. V was pared by 4 bases and J by 7 bases, with 5 bases of the junction left unmatched. The CDR3 DNA sequence: TGTGCCAGCAGTGCCGGGACAGGGGGCGGACAGCCCCAGCATTTT. It codes for CASSAGTGGGQPQHF.

This chain connects TRBV27 to TRBJ2-3; 9 nucleotides align to TRBD1. The junction had 10 bases not matched to a gene; V was cut back by 7 bases and J by 5 bases. The CDR3 has 15 residues. In germline, CDR1 is MNHEY, CDR2 SMNVEV (reference sequence). The DNA for the CDR3 is TGTGCCAGCATCTACGAGACAGGGGGTGGAGATACGCAGTATTTT. It is translated as CASIYETGGGDTQYF.

The chain carries TRBV7-3 and TRBJ2-1; 7 nucleotides match TRBD2. The CDR3 covers 15 residues. V shed 4 bases, J shed 5 bases, and the junction held 8 bases outside the gene matches. Germline CDR1 SGHTA, CDR2 FQGTGA. CDR3 nucleotides: TGTGCCAGCAGCTCAAGAGGGACTACTAACAATGAGCAGTTCTTC. It is translated as CASSSRGTTNNEQFF.

The count of this clone is one. J is TRBJ2-2 and V is TRBV5-1; D might be TRBD1 (6 bases). Per germline, CDR1 SGHRS and CDR2 YFSETQ. The CDR3 spans 17 residues. Trimming stripped 0 bases from V and 3 bases from J, with 15 bases between. The CDR3: CASSLDIGQTYTGELFF. Written as DNA, the CDR3 is TGCGCCAGCAGCTTGGATATAGGACAGACGTACACCGGGGAGCTGTTTTTT. Looking up the rest from reference TRBV5-1 and TRBJ2-2 gives the full variable domain: KAGVTQTPRYLIKTRGQQVTLSCSPISGHRSVSWYQQTPGQGLQFLFEYFSETQRNKGNFPGRFSGRQFSNSRSEMNVSTLELGDSALYLCASSLDIGQTYTGELFFGEGSRLTVL.

The V call is TRBV11-2, the J call TRBJ2-5; a possible D gene is TRBD1 (5 bases). Germline V gene sequence: CDR1 SGHAT, CDR2 FQNNGV. V was pared by 6 bases and J by 5 bases, with 16 bases between. The CDR3 consists of 14 residues. CDR3 protein: CASSPQWPGETQYF. CDR3 DNA sequence: TGTGCCAGCAGTCCTCAATGGCCAGGGGAGACCCAGTACTTC.

The chain couples TRBV7-9 to TRBJ2-7; no clear D gene. V dropped 4 bases and J dropped 5 bases, with 9 bases sitting between them. Germline V gives CDR1 SEHNR, CDR2 FQNEAQ (reference sequence). This CDR3 is built from 12 residues. CDR3 DNA sequence: TGTGCCAGCAGCTCGGTGGGCCACGAGCAGTACTTC. This translates into CASSSVGHEQYF. The full variable domain, rest sourced from reference TRBV7-9 and TRBJ2-7, is DTGVSQNPRHKITKRGQNVTFRCDPISEHNRLYWYRQTLGQGPEFLTYFQNEAQLEKSRLLSDRFSAERPKGSFSTLEIQRTEQGDSAMYLCASSSVGHEQYFGPGTRLTVT.

This clone has more than one count but fewer than ten. The rearrangement uses TRBV9 and TRBJ1-5; D is possibly TRBD1 (6 bases). Trimming stripped 4 bases from V and 3 bases from J, with 11 bases between. From germline, CDR1 is SGDLS and CDR2 YYNGEE. The CDR3 extends over 14 amino acids. CDR3 sequence: CASSLGQYNQPQHF. The CDR3 nucleotides read TGTGCCAGCAGCTTAGGACAGTACAATCAGCCCCAGCATTTT.